The 26 T cell receptor beta chains reported below all come from one sample, sequenced in a study of lung T cells in sarcoidosis with Löfgren's syndrome (dated by TCRdb to between 2016 and 2019). Instrument on record: Illumina MiSeq. TCRdb took the public reads, trimmed them with fastp at Q25, ran MiXCR for clone calling and kept in-frame beta chains. Duplicate CDR3 protein sequences are folded into a single record with the most common DNA and genes. Counted in this sample were about 21,000 distinct CDR3 sequences; roughly 20% of them appeared once. The ten biggest clones cover around 4.3% of the sample. The sequenced material came from CD4+ T cells from PBMCs. The receptors were sampled from a human donor with sarcoidosis (Löfgren's syndrome or another form), or a control subject (not recorded which).

As regards this clonotype: One end of the junction fails to match germline, which may point to a read error. The chain has TRBV15 and TRBJ2-3, with TRBD1 matching over 8 bases. Germline CDR1 is LNHNV and CDR2 is YYDKDF (reference sequence). This CDR3 contains 15 residues. The chain's CDR3 is CATSKDDRGTDTQYF. The CDR3 DNA sequence: TGTGCCACTAGCAAAGATGACAGGGGAACAGATACGCAGTATTTT.

This clonotype was seen many times. The rearrangement uses TRBV28 and TRBJ1-6; D is perhaps TRBD1 (5 bases). CDR1 and CDR2 (germline): MDHEN, SYDVKM. The V and J ends lost 5 bases and 1 base respectively, with 18 bases between them. This CDR3 region has 18 residues. The DNA of the CDR3 is TGTGCCAGCAGTGCCGGGATCCCGGGGGATTCCTATAATTCACCCCTCCACTTT. Its protein is CASSAGIPGDSYNSPLHF.

The table lists this clonotype with many counts. The chain is built from TRBV2 and TRBJ2-1; 8 positions agree with TRBD2. The CDR3 extends over 14 amino acids. The germline V gene has CDR1 SNHLY and CDR2 FYNNEI. V was clipped by 4 bases and J by 9 bases; unmatched bases: 8. CDR3 coding DNA: TGTGCCAGCAGTGTGGAAGGCGGGAGGATTGAGCAGTTCTTC. Its translation is CASSVEGGRIEQFF.

The genes are TRBV11-2 and TRBJ2-3; tentatively, D is TRBD1 or TRBD2 (5 bases each). V dropped 5 bases and J dropped 4 bases, with 13 bases sitting between them. The CDR3 is made up of 14 amino acids. CDR1 SGHAT and CDR2 FQNNGV come from the germline V gene. CDR3 residues: CASSMGPAADTQYF. CDR3 sequence (DNA): TGTGCCAGCAGCATGGGACCAGCAGCAGATACGCAGTATTTT.

By proportion, this clonotype is medium-sized. The rearrangement uses TRBV20-1 and TRBJ2-1; D is undetermined. The CDR3 totals 12 residues. Per germline, CDR1 DFQATT and CDR2 SNEGSKA (reference sequence). V lost 2 bases and J 7 bases, leaving 9 bases between the germline ends. The CDR3 region is CSARSLVNEQFF. In nucleotides, the CDR3 is TGCAGTGCTAGAAGTTTAGTGAATGAGCAGTTCTTC.

This clonotype is categorized as medium-sized. The chain carries TRBV6-1 and TRBJ2-7; 8 bases agree with TRBD1. V lost 5 bases to trimming and J lost 4 bases; unmatched junction nucleotides: 13. This CDR3 has 16 amino acids. Per the germline V gene, CDR1 is MNHNS and CDR2 is SASEGT. The CDR3 protein is CASSPSPFGQGYEQYF. The CDR3 DNA follows: TGTGCCAGCAGTCCTTCTCCTTTCGGACAGGGATACGAGCAGTACTTC.

This clonotype has a count of ten or more. V usage is TRBV24-1 and J usage is TRBJ2-7; D remains ambiguous. V was clipped by 3 bases and J by 2 bases, with 13 bases between them. This CDR3 has 15 residues. The germline V gene encodes CDR1 KGHDR and CDR2 SFDVKD. The CDR3 bases are TGTGCCACCAGTGATGGGGTAGCAAGCGCCTACGAGCAGTACTTC. Its translation: CATSDGVASAYEQYF.

Judged by abundance, this clonotype is medium-sized. The chain links TRBV6-6 to TRBJ2-2; unclear D gene. V was shortened by 2 bases and J by 5 bases, with 15 bases between the two germline ends. CDR1 and CDR2 from the germline V gene are MNHNY and SVGAGI (reference sequence). This CDR3 spans 16 amino acids. The CDR3, as DNA: TGTGCCAGCAGTTACGAGTTTCGGCAGAGAACCGGGGAGCTGTTTTTT. It translates to CASSYEFRQRTGELFF.

This clonotype was observed a handful of times. This sequence may be a read error, since a much larger clone differs from it by one base. The gene calls are TRBV4-2 and TRBJ1-1; D possibly corresponds to TRBD1 (5 bases). V lost 1 base to trimming and J lost 3 bases, with 6 bases between them. The V gene's germline CDR1 is LGHNA and CDR2 YNFKEQ. The CDR3 has 13 amino acids. The CDR3 DNA reads as TGTGCCAGCAGCCAAGGCAGGGACACTGAAGCTTTCTTT. Translating gives CASSQGRDTEAFF.

At least ten counts were recorded for this clonotype. This chain connects TRBV28 to TRBJ1-1; TRBD1 might be the D (6 bases). The germline gives CDR1 MDHEN, CDR2 SYDVKM. Trimming left V 10 bases short and J 4 bases short, with 16 bases between. The CDR3 covers 13 residues. DNA of the CDR3: TGTGCCATCCGGGGGCACGAGGCCACTGAAGCTTTCTTT. As protein: CAIRGHEATEAFF.

This clonotype was recorded at least ten times. The rearrangement uses TRBV20-1 and TRBJ2-1, with TRBD2 matching 9 bases. The CDR3 spans 14 residues. Germline values: CDR1 DFQATT, CDR2 SNEGSKA (reference sequence). The trim removed 3 bases at V and 7 bases at J, leaving 7 bases unmatched. CDR3 DNA sequence: TGCAGTGCTAGTCAACCGGGACTAGCTAATGAGCAGTTCTTC. This gives the protein CSASQPGLANEQFF.

With regard to this clonotype: A much bigger clone sits one base away, suggesting this may be a read error. The V gene is TRBV13, the J gene TRBJ2-7; D possibly uses TRBD1 or TRBD2 (5 bases each). Trimming removed 5 bases at V and 0 bases at J, with 14 bases between. The germline V gene has CDR1 PRHDT and CDR2 FYEKMQ (reference sequence). The CDR3 has 15 residues. Here the CDR3 reads CASSMGPANSYEQYF. The CDR3 DNA is TGTGCCAGCAGCATGGGACCAGCGAACTCCTACGAGCAGTACTTC.

A word on this clonotype: This may be a read error: a much more frequent sequence differs by one nucleotide. CDR3 bases: TGCGCCAGCAGCCCAGCCGGGAGTCTCGACATAGAAAGTCACGAGCAGTACTTC. Translating gives CASSPAGSLDIESHEQYF. The rearrangement uses TRBV5-1 and TRBJ2-7; TRBD2 is a possible D gene (6 bases). Germline CDR1 reads SGHRS; CDR2 reads YFSETQ. The CDR3 contains 18 residues. V lost 4 bases, J lost 5 bases, and 28 bases lay in between.

This clonotype was counted ten times or more. This chain uses TRBV6-1 with TRBJ1-3, with D perhaps matching TRBD1 (6 bases). CDR1 is MNHNS and CDR2 is SASEGT in the germline V gene. This CDR3 region has 15 residues. V was trimmed by 0 bases and J by 4 bases, leaving 10 bases between them. CDR3 DNA sequence: TGTGCCAGCAGTGAAGCAGGGGGAGGGGGAAACACCATATATTTT. This translates into CASSEAGGGGNTIYF.

Many counts were recorded for this clonotype. The rearrangement joins TRBV28 to TRBJ1-1; no reliable D call. Germline lookup yields CDR1 MDHEN and CDR2 SYDVKM. V was shortened by 5 bases and J by 7 bases, with 5 bases between the two germline ends. This CDR3 region has 10 residues. CDR3: CASSGNEAFF. The CDR3 region has the DNA TGTGCCAGCAGTGGGAATGAAGCTTTCTTT. Variable domain in full (rest from reference TRBV28 and TRBJ1-1): DVKVTQSSRYLVKRTGEKVFLECVQDMDHENMFWYRQDPGLGLRLIYFSYDVKMKEKGDIPEGYSVSREKKERFSLILESASTNQTSMYLCASSGNEAFFGQGTRLTVV.

In its sample, this clonotype was seen many times. The J gene is TRBJ2-1, the V gene TRBV20-1; D might be TRBD2 (5 bases). V lost 7 bases, J lost 2 bases, and 15 bases lay in between. The CDR3 runs 14 residues. CDR1 is DFQATT, CDR2 SNEGSKA, per germline (reference sequence). CDR3 sequence reads: CSGVQAEAYNEQFF. Here the CDR3 DNA reads TGCAGTGGGGTCCAGGCGGAGGCCTACAATGAGCAGTTCTTC.

V and J are TRBV20-1 and TRBJ1-2; TRBD1 agrees at 9 bases. Trimming at V came to 0 bases and at J to 8 bases, leaving 10 bases not matched to a gene. The CDR3 is 15 residues long. CDR1 is DFQATT and CDR2 is SNEGSKA in the germline V gene (reference sequence). CDR3 protein: CSARDGTGYTNGYTF. The CDR3 DNA follows: TGCAGTGCTAGAGATGGGACAGGGTATACAAACGGCTACACCTTC.

The sample holds many counts of this clonotype. In nucleotides, the CDR3 is TGTGCCAGCAGTTTTCAGGGGAGCACTGAAGCTTTCTTT. Translating it yields CASSFQGSTEAFF. The chain links TRBV28 to TRBJ1-1; weak D call: TRBD1 (6 bases). Germline lookup yields CDR1 MDHEN and CDR2 SYDVKM. This CDR3 has 13 amino acids. V was clipped by 3 bases and J by 4 bases, with 9 bases between them.

In its sample, this clonotype was seen many times. The CDR3 nucleotides read TGTGCCAGCAGCGTAAGTCTAGGATCAGCAGATACGCAGTATTTT. The encoded protein is CASSVSLGSADTQYF. The chain employs TRBV9 and TRBJ2-3; D is unresolved. The V end was cut by 1 base, the J end by 4 bases, with 13 bases between. The germline V gene encodes CDR1 SGDLS and CDR2 YYNGEE. CDR3 length equals 15 residues.

Points on this clonotype: A much larger clone lies one base from this, so it may be a read error. The chain has TRBV3-1 and TRBJ2-1; 7 bases align to TRBD2. Germline assignment: CDR1 LGHDT and CDR2 YNNKEL (reference sequence). CDR3 length equals 17 residues. The CDR3 here is CASGQASAGVTYNEQFF. CDR3 DNA sequence: TGTGCCAGCGGCCAAGCGTCGGCGGGAGTGACCTACAATGAGCAGTTCTTC.

This clonotype was detected ten times or more. The rearrangement links TRBV28 to TRBJ2-7, with no clear D. CDR3 size: 16 residues. Looked up from germline, CDR1 is MDHEN and CDR2 is SYDVKM. V was trimmed by 2 bases and J by 0 bases, leaving 14 bases between them. CDR3 nucleotide sequence: TGTGCCAGCAGTTTAGACGGTACTCCGATCTCCTACGAGCAGTACTTC. It translates to CASSLDGTPISYEQYF.

The gene calls are TRBV5-6 and TRBJ2-7; 7 nucleotides line up with TRBD2. V lost 3 bases to trimming and J lost 2 bases; unmatched junction nucleotides: 8. Germline CDR1 SGHDT, CDR2 YYEEEE. The CDR3 contains 15 residues. The CDR3 bases are TGTGCCAGCAGCTCCACTGGACTAGACCCCTACGAGCAGTACTTC. Translation: CASSSTGLDPYEQYF.

The chain joins TRBV7-2 to TRBJ1-3; TRBD1 matches 7 bases. Germline assignment: CDR1 SGHTA and CDR2 FQGNSA. With 5 bases clipped from V and 2 bases from J, the junction kept 6 bases outside the gene matches. The CDR3 sequence is 15 residues long. This chain's CDR3 is CASSPDRVAGNTIYF. The CDR3 DNA follows: TGTGCCAGCAGCCCAGACAGGGTCGCTGGAAACACCATATATTTT.

This clonotype was recorded at least ten times. The chain combines TRBV2 with TRBJ2-1; D possibly uses TRBD1 or TRBD2 (6 bases each). The CDR3 covers 15 residues. In germline, CDR1 is SNHLY, CDR2 FYNNEI. V was shortened by 8 bases and J by 8 bases, with 22 bases between the two germline ends. In DNA form, the CDR3 reads TGTGCCAGCTTAGAGGGGGGCAGGGCGAACGATGAGCAGTTCTTC. It is translated as CASLEGGRANDEQFF.

On this clonotype: Given a much more abundant clone one base away, this may be a read error. The chain employs TRBV12-3 or TRBV12-4 and TRBJ1-5; D call uncertain. The CDR3 loop spans 14 amino acids. CDR3 bases: TGTACCAGCAGTTTACGCAGTGGCCTTCAGCCCCAGCATTTT. Translated: CTSSLRSGLQPQHF.

The chain is built from TRBV25-1 and TRBJ1-2; possible D gene TRBD1, 5 bases. CDR3 length: 15 residues. V lost 0 bases and J 7 bases, leaving 15 bases between the germline ends. Germline assignment: CDR1 MGHDK and CDR2 SYGVNS. The CDR3 protein is CASSEYDEGDCGYTF. The CDR3 DNA is TGTGCCAGCAGTGAATATGACGAAGGGGACTGTGGCTACACCTTC.